The source of this TCR beta chain is a study of blood T cell repertoires in COVID-19. Study-level background: Sites across the United States, Italy and Spain contributed samples from acute and convalescent COVID-19. Sources were T cells, B-cell-depleted T cells, or PBMCs; the material itself was cDNA or gDNA.

This clone appeared once. After removal of 3 bases from V and 4 bases from J, the junction contained 7 bases not matched to a gene. Germline lookup yields CDR1 SGHRS and CDR2 YFSETQ. The CDR3 totals 15 residues. In the authors' workflow: Estimation of nucleated cell counts relied on the amplification of reference gene primers. Generated by immunoSEQ multiplex PCR, the TCRdb table keeps only in-frame clones and is missing some. The DNA gave D and trimming, while V, J and clone size come from that table. This repertoire shows more than 250,000 clones, around four fifths found once; its top ten account for 1.2%.

Material for sequencing was peripheral blood. The TCR sequence derives from a woman in her fifties or sixties with acute or convalescent COVID-19. This chain joins TRBV5-1 and TRBJ2-5; 9 nucleotides line up with TRBD2. The CDR3 coding sequence is TGCGCCAGCAGCTCCGTAGCGGGGGCCCGAGAGACCCAGTACTTC. It yields the protein CASSSVAGARETQYF.